These T cell receptor beta chains were read from a single sample in a study of response to subunit inactivated influenza vaccine. MiXCR was run by TCRdb on the RT-PCR reads, yielding one entry per CDR3 protein. The table has about 610,000 distinct CDR3 sequences, roughly 15% seen once. The material sequenced was PBMCs from blood, taken 11 to 12 days after vaccination. These receptor sequences come from a man between 50 and 59 years old who received an inactivated influenza vaccine. The CDR3 runs from the conserved cysteine through the conserved F or W. D genes are given only for firm matches. Rows give clone size only sometimes, using once, few, many, or a class for an expanded clone.

clone_size j_call d_call v_call cdr3_nt cdr3_aa
NA TRBJ2-5 TRBD2 TRBV10-3 TGTGCCATCAAATCCCAGGCGGGGGGGCTCGAGACCCAGTACTTC CAIKSQAGGLETQYF
few TRBJ2-7 NA TRBV11-2 TGTGCCAGCAGCTTAGGGGGGACACTCTACGAGCAGTACTTC CASSLGGTLYEQYF
NA TRBJ2-1 NA TRBV4-3 TGCGCCAGCAGCCAAGTCGAAAGAGCTGAGCAGTTCTTC CASSQVERAEQFF
NA TRBJ2-7 TRBD2 TRBV5-1 TGCGCCAGCAGCTTGAGGACTAGCGGGATCGAGCAGTACTTC CASSLRTSGIEQYF
NA TRBJ2-7 NA TRBV5-1 TGCGCCAGCAGCCCCGAGGTCCGCTACGAGCAGTACTTC CASSPEVRYEQYF
few TRBJ2-2 NA TRBV5-1 TGCGCCAGCAGTTTCCGGGACCCAAACACCGGGGAGCTGTTTTTT CASSFRDPNTGELFF
NA TRBJ2-5 TRBD2 TRBV20-1 TGCAGTGCTAGAACGGGAGGACAAGAGACCCAGTACTTC CSARTGGQETQYF
few TRBJ2-2 NA TRBV4-3 TGCGCCAGCAGCCTCGGACAGCTTGGGACCGGGGAGCTGTTTTTT CASSLGQLGTGELFF
many TRBJ2-3 NA TRBV15 TGTGCCACCAGCAGAGTTGGGGGAAACACAGATACGCAGTATTTT CATSRVGGNTDTQYF
NA TRBJ2-3 NA TRBV5-5 TGTGCCAGCAGCTTGACGGGAAAGTCAGATACGCAGTATTTT CASSLTGKSDTQYF
few TRBJ2-2 NA TRBV7-2 TGTGCCAGCAGCCTCGAGACAGGTCCCCTGTTTTTT CASSLETGPLFF
few TRBJ2-7 NA TRBV7-9 TGTGCCAGCAGTCGACAGGCTAACTCCTACGAGCAGTACTTC CASSRQANSYEQYF
many TRBJ2-1 NA TRBV20-1 TGCAGTGCTAGAATCCTGGGAGAGCAGTTCTTC CSARILGEQFF
few TRBJ1-5 NA TRBV20-1 TGCAGTGCTGAAATACAGGCCAGGGAGCATTTT CSAEIQAREHF
NA TRBJ2-6 NA TRBV4-3 TGCGCCAGCAGTCGAGGACAGTTCTCTGGGGCCAACGTCCTGACTTTC CASSRGQFSGANVLTF
NA TRBJ2-2 TRBD1 TRBV20-1 TGCAGTGCTAGGAGGGGGCTACACACCGGGGAGCTGTTTTTT CSARRGLHTGELFF
many TRBJ2-7 TRBD1 TRBV6-1 TGTGCCAGCAGCCCCTCCGGGACAGCTTCCTACGAGCAGTACTTC CASSPSGTASYEQYF
few TRBJ2-3 TRBD2 TRBV10-3 TGTGCCATCAGTGATTCCGGGACTAGGACCTTCACAGATACGCAGTATTTT CAISDSGTRTFTDTQYF
many TRBJ1-1 NA TRBV28 TGTGCCAGCAGTTTTGGGACGGCCACTGAAGCTTTCTTT CASSFGTATEAFF
few TRBJ2-6 NA TRBV19 TGTGCCAGTAGTGAGGGCCGCTCTGGGGCCAACGTCCTGACTTTC CASSEGRSGANVLTF
few TRBJ2-7 NA TRBV3-1 TGTGCCAGCAGCCTAAAGGCAAGCGCGGTCTACGAGCAGTACTTC CASSLKASAVYEQYF
NA TRBJ1-2 NA TRBV28 TGTGCCAGCAGTCCCTGGGGAGGGAACTATGGCTACACCTTC CASSPWGGNYGYTF
many TRBJ2-2 NA TRBV7-9 TGTGCCAGCAGAAGACGGAGCGGGGAGCTGTTTTTT CASRRRSGELFF
NA TRBJ2-1 TRBD2 TRBV11-3 TGTGCCAGCAGTTCCGGGACTAGCGGGAGGTTTGAGCAGTTCTTC CASSSGTSGRFEQFF
many TRBJ2-7 TRBD1 TRBV6-1 TGTGCCAGCCTTGCGGACAGGACCTCCTACGAGCAGTACTTC CASLADRTSYEQYF
few TRBJ1-2 TRBD1 TRBV7-2 TGTGCCAGCAGCCCGGGGACAGGGAGAGGTGGCTACACCTTC CASSPGTGRGGYTF
NA TRBJ2-7 NA TRBV5-1 TGCGCCAGCAGCTTGGGGACACAGGGTTACGAGCAGTACTTC CASSLGTQGYEQYF
many TRBJ2-4 NA TRBV5-1 TGCGCCAGCAGCTCCACAGGGGAGGGAAACATTCAGTACTTC CASSSTGEGNIQYF
few TRBJ1-1 NA TRBV27 TGTGCCAGCAGTCCCACCCGGAGATTCGAGAACACTGAAGCTTTCTTT CASSPTRRFENTEAFF
NA TRBJ1-5 TRBD1 TRBV2 TGTGCCAGCAGTCACCTCCGGGACAGTAGCAATCAGCCCCAGCATTTT CASSHLRDSSNQPQHF
NA TRBJ1-6 NA TRBV6-2/TRBV6-3 TGTGCCAGCAGTTTGACAGGACAGCCTAATTCACCCCTCCACTTT CASSLTGQPNSPLHF
many TRBJ2-7 NA TRBV7-2 TGTGCCAGCAGCTCACAGACCCCTGGCGAGCAGTACTTC CASSSQTPGEQYF
few TRBJ1-1 TRBD1 TRBV5-1 TGCGCCAGCGAGTCGACAGGGGGCGGACTTTCTAGCACTGAAGCTTTCTTT CASESTGGGLSSTEAFF
NA TRBJ2-3 TRBD1 TRBV5-6 TGTGCCAGCAGCTTGGCGGGACAGGGAGGTGATACGCAGTATTTT CASSLAGQGGDTQYF
many TRBJ2-6 TRBD1 TRBV9 TGTGCCAGCAGCCGACCAGGACAGGGGGCTTCCATCTCTGGGGCCAACGTCCTGACTTTC CASSRPGQGASISGANVLTF
few TRBJ2-3 TRBD1 TRBV14 TGTGCCAGCAGGACAGGGATTAGCACAGATACGCAGTATTTT CASRTGISTDTQYF
few TRBJ1-6 TRBD1 TRBV7-8 TGTGCCAGCAGCTTCCGCCGACAGGGGATCCTTGAGAAAAATTCACCCCTCCACTTT CASSFRRQGILEKNSPLHF
few TRBJ1-4 NA TRBV5-1 TGCGCCAGCAGCATACGCGGCGGATCAACTAATGAAAAACTGTTTTTT CASSIRGGSTNEKLFF
few TRBJ2-1 NA TRBV20-1 TGCAGTGCTAGAGCAACAGGCATACAGTTCTTC CSARATGIQFF
NA TRBJ2-7 NA TRBV12-3/TRBV12-4 TGTGCCAGCAGTTTAAAACTCGAGCAGTACTTC CASSLKLEQYF
NA TRBJ2-5 NA TRBV6-2/TRBV6-3 TGTGCCAGCAGTTACTATGGTTCTCCGGGGGCCCAGTACTTC CASSYYGSPGAQYF
few TRBJ2-1 TRBD2 TRBV15 TGTGCCACCAGCAGATCCGGGACTAGCGTATACAATGAGCAGTTCTTC CATSRSGTSVYNEQFF
few TRBJ2-1 TRBD2 TRBV11-2 TGTGCCAGCAGCTTCGTACTAGCGGGGCTCACGGGAGTGAATGAGCAGTTCTTC CASSFVLAGLTGVNEQFF
NA TRBJ2-3 TRBD2 TRBV12-3/TRBV12-4 TGTGCCAGCAGTTTATTTAGCGGGGGGACAGATACGCAGTATTTT CASSLFSGGTDTQYF
few TRBJ1-5 NA TRBV21-1 TGTGCCAGTACGACAGCGGGTCAGGGCAATCAGCCCCAGCATTTT CASTTAGQGNQPQHF
NA TRBJ2-7 TRBD2 TRBV20-1 TGCAGTGCCCGTCACTCGGCGGGAGGCCTCTACGAGCAGTACTTC CSARHSAGGLYEQYF
few TRBJ2-7 NA TRBV5-5 TGTGCCAGCAGCTTGGTCCCCGCAAGCTCCTACGAGCAGTACTTC CASSLVPASSYEQYF
NA TRBJ1-5 NA TRBV6-2/TRBV6-3 TGTGCCAGCCACAGGGTCGATAGCAATCAGCCCCAGCATTTT CASHRVDSNQPQHF
NA TRBJ2-5 TRBD2 TRBV29-1 TGCAGCGGGACTAGCGGGAGGTGGGAGACCCAGTACTTC CSGTSGRWETQYF
NA TRBJ2-1 TRBD1 TRBV29-1 TGCAGCGTTGAAATAGGGGGCTTTTTGCACTCCTACAATGAGCAGTTCTTC CSVEIGGFLHSYNEQFF
NA TRBJ2-1 TRBD1 TRBV10-3 TGTGCCATCAGCGAGCAGGGGGCGGGCCAAAACTTC CAISEQGAGQNF
NA TRBJ2-7 TRBD1 TRBV18 TGTGCCAGCTCACCATCCGGGACAGGCTACGAGCAGTACTTC CASSPSGTGYEQYF
few TRBJ2-1 TRBD1 TRBV6-5 TGTGCCAGCAGTTATGACGGGACAGTCTCCTACAATGAGCAGTTCTTC CASSYDGTVSYNEQFF
many TRBJ2-1 TRBD2 TRBV20-1 TGCAGTGCTTATACCGGGACTAGGAATGAGCAGTTCTTC CSAYTGTRNEQFF
NA TRBJ2-3 NA TRBV6-2/TRBV6-3 TGTGCCAGCAGTTCCGTGAGAGCAGATACGCAGTATTTT CASSSVRADTQYF